Listed here are 29 T cell receptor beta chains from one sample, sequenced in a study of blood T cell repertoires in COVID-19. Libraries were prepared by immunoSEQ multiplex PCR; TCRdb keeps only in-frame clonotypes and omits some of them. The sample consists of roughly 300,000 clones, about four fifths of them appearing once. The sample was peripheral blood. These receptors were collected from a woman aged 45-65 years with acute or convalescent COVID-19.

This clone has a handful of counts. V gene TRBV4-1 combines with J gene TRBJ2-2, with 10 bases identical to TRBD1. Looked up from germline, CDR1 is MGHRA and CDR2 is YSYEKL. CDR3 length: 16 residues. V shed 3 bases, J shed 5 bases, and the junction held 6 bases outside the gene matches. CDR3 nucleotide sequence: TGCGCCAGCAGCCAGACAGGGGGCAGGGGGACCGGGGAGCTGTTTTTT. Residues: CASSQTGGRGTGELFF.

The V and J genes are TRBV5-1 and TRBJ2-3, with 11 bases matching TRBD2. V was pared by 6 bases and J by 1 base, with 7 bases of the junction left unmatched. Per the germline V gene, CDR1 is SGHRS and CDR2 is YFSETQ. This CDR3 is built from 16 residues. The CDR3 bases are TGCGCCAGCACTCTGGGACTAGCGGACGGCACAGATACGCAGTATTTT. It specifies CASTLGLADGTDTQYF.

This clone was observed a single time. V gene TRBV30 combines with J gene TRBJ2-7, with 7 nucleotides matching TRBD2. The CDR3 is 14 residues long. J lost 3 bases, V lost 0 bases, and 5 bases had no gene match. Germline lookup yields CDR1 GTSNPN and CDR2 SVGIG (reference sequence). CDR3 DNA sequence: TGTGCCTGGAGTGTACAGAAGCGGGGCTACGAGCAGTACTTC. This encodes CAWSVQKRGYEQYF. Drawing the rest from reference TRBV30 and TRBJ2-7, the complete variable domain is SQTIHQWPATLVQPVGSPLSLECTVEGTSNPNLYWYRQAAGRGLQLLFYSVGIGQISSEVPQNLSASRPQDRQFILSSKKLLLSDSGFYLCAWSVQKRGYEQYFGPGTRLTVT.

The chain recombines TRBV11-2 with TRBJ1-2; D is unclear. Trimming pared 6 bases from V and 3 bases from J, leaving 8 bases between. CDR3 size: 12 residues. Germline values: CDR1 SGHAT, CDR2 FQNNGV. Here the CDR3 reads CASSYRDYGYTF. CDR3 sequence (DNA): TGTGCCAGCAGTTACCGGGACTATGGCTACACCTTC.

This clone was observed a handful of times. CDR3 in DNA: TGTGCCAGCAGCCCCGCGGGCCACACAGATACGCAGTATTTT. Its protein product is CASSPAGHTDTQYF. The rearrangement joins TRBV25-1 to TRBJ2-3; D might be TRBD2 (5 bases). Germline V CDR1 and CDR2: MGHDK, SYGVNS. Trimming pared 6 bases from V and 2 bases from J, leaving 12 bases between. The CDR3 spans 14 residues.

The chain employs TRBV2 and TRBJ2-3; D not certain. Trimming took off 10 bases at V and 2 bases at J, with 7 bases between the two ends. Germline V lookup: CDR1 SNHLY, CDR2 FYNNEI. The CDR3 sequence is 11 residues long. This CDR3 reads CATSYTDTQYF. DNA of the CDR3: TGTGCCACCTCCTACACAGATACGCAGTATTTT. The entire variable domain, with the rest obtained from reference TRBV2 and TRBJ2-3, is as follows: EPEVTQTPSHQVTQMGQEVILRCVPISNHLYFYWYRQILGQKVEFLVSFYNNEISEKSEIFDDQFSVERPDGSNFTLKIRSTKLEDSAMYFCATSYTDTQYFGPGTRLTVL.

This rearrangement joins TRBV5-1 to TRBJ1-2; D might be TRBD1 (5 bases). Germline values: CDR1 SGHRS, CDR2 YFSETQ. The CDR3 consists of 17 residues. With 4 bases removed from V and 2 bases from J, the gap between germline ends came to 21 bases. Here the CDR3 DNA reads TGCGCCAGCAGCCCTTTTGGGGGGGACGGGGGAAACTATGGCTACACCTTC. Translated: CASSPFGGDGGNYGYTF.

The chain couples TRBV5-5 to TRBJ1-5, with 10 bases lining up with TRBD1. This CDR3 has 15 residues. Germline V gives CDR1 SGHKS, CDR2 YYEKEE (reference sequence). The trim removed 4 bases at V and 1 base at J, leaving 2 bases unmatched. This CDR3 reads CASSRGQGSNQPQHF. The CDR3 bases are TGTGCCAGCAGCAGGGGACAGGGGAGCAATCAGCCCCAGCATTTT.

This rearrangement joins TRBV5-6 to TRBJ1-4; 9 positions match TRBD1. Germline V gene sequence: CDR1 SGHDT, CDR2 YYEEEE. The V segment lost 4 bases and the J segment 6 bases; nucleotides outside the gene matches: 7. The CDR3 has 15 residues. The CDR3 loop reads CASSLTGGPDEKLFF. CDR3 nucleotides: TGTGCCAGCAGCCTTACAGGGGGCCCGGATGAAAAACTGTTTTTT.

V gene TRBV30 combines with J gene TRBJ1-2, with 8 bases aligning to TRBD1. CDR1 is GTSNPN and CDR2 is SVGIG in the germline V gene (reference sequence). V was clipped by 4 bases and J by 6 bases; unmatched bases: 7. This CDR3 region has 13 residues. The CDR3 loop is CAWTEDRGDGYTF. DNA for the CDR3: TGTGCCTGGACCGAAGACAGGGGCGATGGCTACACCTTC.

The chain recombines TRBV2 with TRBJ2-7; 10 bases are a match to TRBD2. CDR1 is SNHLY and CDR2 is FYNNEI in the germline V gene. The CDR3 length is 17 residues. V gave up 6 bases and J gave up 0 bases; unmatched junction bases: 11. CDR3 loop: CASRDALSGGTSYEQYV. CDR3 DNA sequence: TGTGCCAGCAGGGACGCCCTTAGCGGGGGGACCTCCTACGAGCAGTACGTC.

The V call is TRBV6-5, the J call TRBJ1-2, with D tentatively TRBD1 (5 bases). V shed 4 bases and J shed 4 bases, with 19 bases lying between them. Germline V gene data show CDR1 as MNHEY and CDR2 as SVGAGI. This CDR3 has 16 residues. The CDR3 protein is CASSSSYPDRPYGYTF. CDR3 DNA sequence: TGTGCCAGCAGTTCCTCCTACCCTGACAGACCCTATGGCTACACCTTC.

The chain recombines TRBV19 with TRBJ1-1, with a possible D match to TRBD1 (6 bases). Deletions cut 7 bases from V and 4 bases from J, with 13 bases between. CDR3 length equals 13 residues. The V gene's germline CDR1 is LNHDA and CDR2 SQIVND (reference sequence). The CDR3 reads CASIKRGSTEAFF. The CDR3 DNA follows: TGTGCCAGTATAAAGAGGGGGTCCACTGAAGCTTTCTTT. The whole variable domain, remainder taken from reference TRBV19 and TRBJ1-1, is DGGITQSPKYLFRKEGQNVTLSCEQNLNHDAMYWYRQDPGQGLRLIYYSQIVNDFQKGDIAEGYSVSREKKESFPLTVTSAQKNPTAFYLCASIKRGSTEAFFGQGTRLTVV.

This chain joins TRBV24-1 and TRBJ1-4; 8 nucleotides match TRBD1. The CDR3 contains 15 residues. Germline CDR1 KGHDR, CDR2 SFDVKD. J lost 3 bases, V lost 4 bases, and 3 bases had no gene match. DNA of the CDR3: TGTGCCACCAGTGACCGGACAGGGCCTAATGAAAAACTGTTTTTT. This sequence encodes CATSDRTGPNEKLFF.

The chain carries TRBV7-2 and TRBJ1-3, with 8 bases matching TRBD1. CDR3 size: 15 residues. Unmatched junction bases numbered 7, after V lost 5 bases and J lost 4 bases. The germline gives CDR1 SGHTA, CDR2 FQGNSA. The CDR3, as DNA: TGTGCCAGCAGCCCCGGACAGGGAAGGGGAAACACCATATATTTT. Encoded protein: CASSPGQGRGNTIYF. Using reference TRBV7-2 and TRBJ1-3 for the parts outside the CDR3, the full variable domain is GAGVSQSPSNKVTEKGKDVELRCDPISGHTALYWYRQSLGQGLEFLIYFQGNSAPDKSGLPSDRFSAERTGGSVSTLTIQRTQQEDSAVYLCASSPGQGRGNTIYFGEGSWLTVV.

The rearrangement links TRBV6-1 to TRBJ1-6; 8 nucleotides align to TRBD1. The germline gives CDR1 MNHNS, CDR2 SASEGT. CDR3 length: 16 residues. The J segment lost 8 bases and the V segment lost 1 base, leaving 7 bases of the junction unmatched. DNA for the CDR3: TGTGCCAGCAGTGAAGAAGTAGGACAGGGATATTCACCCCTCCACTTT. Amino acids: CASSEEVGQGYSPLHF.

The chain has TRBV6-1 and TRBJ1-5, with D hard to call. V gave up 4 bases and J gave up 7 bases, with 11 bases separating them. This CDR3 is 13 amino acids long. CDR1 is MNHNS and CDR2 is SASEGT in the germline V gene. The CDR3 DNA sequence: TGTGCCAGCAGTGTAGCAGAGTACCAGCCCCAGCATTTT. It is translated as CASSVAEYQPQHF.

This rearrangement joins TRBV20-1 to TRBJ2-7, with a tentative D call TRBD1 (6 bases). V dropped 4 bases and J dropped 4 bases, with 8 bases sitting between them. Germline lookup yields CDR1 DFQATT and CDR2 SNEGSKA (reference sequence). The CDR3 is made up of 11 amino acids. Written as DNA, the CDR3 is TGCAGTGCTAACGGACAGTACGAGCAGTACTTC. Amino acids: CSANGQYEQYF.

The genes are TRBV19 and TRBJ2-7; 7 positions match TRBD2. Germline V gene data show CDR1 as LNHDA and CDR2 as SQIVND (reference sequence). The CDR3 is made up of 14 amino acids. With 5 bases clipped from V and 6 bases from J, the junction kept 10 bases outside the gene matches. CDR3 in DNA: TGTGCCAGTAGTCTTACTAGCGCTGGATCCGAGCAGTACGTC. This codes for CASSLTSAGSEQYV.

CDR3 in DNA: TGTGCTTCCCGGGGGGCAAGCTCTGGAAACACCATATATTTT. Translated, it gives CASRGASSGNTIYF. The J gene is TRBJ1-3, the V gene TRBV6-6; weak D call: TRBD1 (6 bases). Per germline, CDR1 MNHNY and CDR2 SVGAGI (reference sequence). This CDR3 has 14 residues.

The chain carries TRBV6-6 and TRBJ1-2; D call uncertain. The V gene lost 8 bases and the J gene lost 3 bases, with 10 bases spanning the gap. Germline CDR1 is MNHNY and CDR2 is SVGAGI (reference sequence). CDR3 length: 12 residues. The CDR3 sequence: CASGESDYGYTF. The CDR3 region has the DNA TGTGCCAGCGGGGAGAGCGACTATGGCTACACCTTC.

The rearrangement joins TRBV7-6 to TRBJ2-5; maybe TRBD1 (6 bases). V was clipped by 4 bases and J by 5 bases, with 17 bases between them. This CDR3 region has 15 residues. The germline V gene has CDR1 SGHVS and CDR2 FNYEAQ. DNA of the CDR3: TGTGCCAGCAGCTCTAGCCCCACAGGGAGTGAGACCCAGTACTTC. Its translation: CASSSSPTGSETQYF.

The chain links TRBV9 to TRBJ2-5; D not certain. Germline V gene sequence: CDR1 SGDLS, CDR2 YYNGEE. Trimming removed 0 bases from V and 1 base from J, with 13 bases in between. This CDR3 spans 16 amino acids. The CDR3, as DNA: TGTGCCAGCAGCGTAGTCCCCACGAGTGGCCAAGAGACCCAGTACTTC. Its translation: CASSVVPTSGQETQYF.

This clone was counted a single time. The V and J genes are TRBV7-9 and TRBJ2-2, with D possibly being TRBD2 (5 bases). The germline V gene encodes CDR1 SEHNR and CDR2 FQNEAQ (reference sequence). The CDR3 is 12 amino acids. Deletions cut 1 base from V and 10 bases from J, with 7 bases between. The CDR3 coding sequence is TGTGCCAGCAGCTTAGACCGGGAGGAGCTGTTTTTT. Amino acid sequence: CASSLDREELFF. Full variable domain (rest looked up from reference TRBV7-9 and TRBJ2-2): DTGVSQNPRHKITKRGQNVTFRCDPISEHNRLYWYRQTLGQGPEFLTYFQNEAQLEKSRLLSDRFSAERPKGSFSTLEIQRTEQGDSAMYLCASSLDREELFFGEGSRLTVL.

The rearrangement links TRBV18 to TRBJ2-3; 8 nucleotides line up with TRBD1. J lost 1 base, V lost 3 bases, and 0 bases had no gene match. Germline loops: CDR1 KGHSH, CDR2 LQKENI. CDR3 length equals 14 residues. Here the CDR3 reads CASSPDRGTDTQYF. DNA of the CDR3: TGTGCCAGCTCACCGGACAGGGGCACAGATACGCAGTATTTT.

V usage is TRBV30 and J usage is TRBJ2-2, with TRBD2 identical over 9 bases. CDR1 GTSNPN and CDR2 SVGIG come from the germline V gene (reference sequence). This CDR3 region has 15 residues. V lost 5 bases, J lost 1 base, and 5 bases stayed unmatched. This CDR3 reads CAWDAGGQNTGELFF. As DNA, the CDR3 is TGTGCCTGGGACGCGGGGGGGCAGAACACCGGGGAGCTGTTTTTT.

This rearrangement joins TRBV3-1 (or the pseudogene TRBV3-2) to TRBJ1-6, with a tentative D call TRBD1 (6 bases). Trimming removed 0 bases from V and 6 bases from J, with 15 bases in between. The germline CDR1 and CDR2 sequences are LGHDT and YNNKEL (reference sequence). The CDR3 is 17 amino acids. Written as DNA, the CDR3 is TGTGCCAGCAGCCAAGATCGAGGGGGTTCGGTTAATTCACCCCTCCACTTT. It translates to CASSQDRGGSVNSPLHF.

V usage is TRBV10-3 and J usage is TRBJ1-3, with 9 positions matching TRBD1. The CDR3 loop spans 15 amino acids. Trimming removed 4 bases from V and 2 bases from J; junction bases left unmatched: 3. Germline CDR1 is ENHRY and CDR2 is SYGVKD. CDR3 sequence: CAISVTGGTGNTIYF. The CDR3 DNA is TGTGCCATCAGTGTAACAGGGGGCACTGGAAACACCATATATTTT.

The chain employs TRBV5-4 and TRBJ2-5; 11 bases are a match to TRBD1. The CDR3 spans 16 residues. The junction had 9 bases not matched to a gene; V was cut back by 3 bases and J by 5 bases. CDR1 and CDR2 (germline): SGHNT, YYREEE (reference sequence). This CDR3 is CASSYGTGGMGETQYF. For the CDR3, the DNA is TGTGCCAGCAGCTACGGGACAGGGGGAATGGGGGAGACCCAGTACTTC.